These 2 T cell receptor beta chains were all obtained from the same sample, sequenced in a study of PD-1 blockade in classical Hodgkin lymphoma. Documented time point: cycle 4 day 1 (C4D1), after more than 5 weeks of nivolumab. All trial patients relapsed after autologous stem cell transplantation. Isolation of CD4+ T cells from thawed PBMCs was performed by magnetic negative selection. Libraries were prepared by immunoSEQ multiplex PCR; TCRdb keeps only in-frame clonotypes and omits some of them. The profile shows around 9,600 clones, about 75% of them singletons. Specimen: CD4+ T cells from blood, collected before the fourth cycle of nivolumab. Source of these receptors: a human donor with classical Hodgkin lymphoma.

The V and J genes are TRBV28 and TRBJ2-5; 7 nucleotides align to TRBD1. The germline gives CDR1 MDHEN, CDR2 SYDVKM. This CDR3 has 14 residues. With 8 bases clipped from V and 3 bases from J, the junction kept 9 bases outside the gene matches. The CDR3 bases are TGTGCCAGCTCCGAAGGGGGCGCGAAAGAGACCCAGTACTTC. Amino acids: CASSEGGAKETQYF. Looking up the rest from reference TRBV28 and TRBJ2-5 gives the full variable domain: DVKVTQSSRYLVKRTGEKVFLECVQDMDHENMFWYRQDPGLGLRLIYFSYDVKMKEKGDIPEGYSVSREKKERFSLILESASTNQTSMYLCASSEGGAKETQYFGPGTRLLVL.

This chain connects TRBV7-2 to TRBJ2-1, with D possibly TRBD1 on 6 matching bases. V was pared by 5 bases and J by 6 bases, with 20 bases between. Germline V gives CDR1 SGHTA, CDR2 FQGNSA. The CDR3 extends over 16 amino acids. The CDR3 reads CASSPQQGEVSNEQFF. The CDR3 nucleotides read TGTGCCAGCAGCCCACAACAGGGTGAGGTTAGCAATGAGCAGTTCTTC.